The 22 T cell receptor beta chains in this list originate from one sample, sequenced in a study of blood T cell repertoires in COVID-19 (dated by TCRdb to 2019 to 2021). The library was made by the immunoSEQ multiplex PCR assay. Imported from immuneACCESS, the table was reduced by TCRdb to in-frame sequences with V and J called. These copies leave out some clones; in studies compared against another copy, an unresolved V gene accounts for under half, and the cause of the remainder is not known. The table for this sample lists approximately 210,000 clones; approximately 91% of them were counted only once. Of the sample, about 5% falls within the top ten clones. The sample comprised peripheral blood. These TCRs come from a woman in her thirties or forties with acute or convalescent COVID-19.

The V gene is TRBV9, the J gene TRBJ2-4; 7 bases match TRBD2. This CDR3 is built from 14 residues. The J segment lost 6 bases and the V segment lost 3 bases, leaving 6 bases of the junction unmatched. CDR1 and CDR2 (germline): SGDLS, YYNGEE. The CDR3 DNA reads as TGTGCCAGCAGCGCCGGGGGGATGCCAAACATTCAGTACTTC. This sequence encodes CASSAGGMPNIQYF.

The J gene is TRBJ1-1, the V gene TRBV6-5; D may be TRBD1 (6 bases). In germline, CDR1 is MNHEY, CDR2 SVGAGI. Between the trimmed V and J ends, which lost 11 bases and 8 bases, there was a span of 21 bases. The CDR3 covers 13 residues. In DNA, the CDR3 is TGTGCCGCCACCCTGGGGGCAGGGACCGAAGCTTTCTTT. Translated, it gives CAATLGAGTEAFF.

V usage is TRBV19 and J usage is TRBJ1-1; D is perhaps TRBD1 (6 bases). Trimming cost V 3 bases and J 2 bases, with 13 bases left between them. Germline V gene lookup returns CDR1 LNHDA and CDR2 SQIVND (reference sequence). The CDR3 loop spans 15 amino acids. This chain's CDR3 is CASSMLTGKNTEAFF. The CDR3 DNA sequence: TGTGCCAGTAGTATGCTAACAGGGAAAAACACTGAAGCTTTCTTT.

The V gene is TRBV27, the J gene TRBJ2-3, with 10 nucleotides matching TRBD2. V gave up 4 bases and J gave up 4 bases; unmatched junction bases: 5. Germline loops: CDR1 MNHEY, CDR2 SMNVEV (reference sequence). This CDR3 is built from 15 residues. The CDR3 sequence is CASSSSGGAADTQYF. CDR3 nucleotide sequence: TGTGCCAGCAGTTCCAGCGGGGGGGCCGCAGATACGCAGTATTTT.

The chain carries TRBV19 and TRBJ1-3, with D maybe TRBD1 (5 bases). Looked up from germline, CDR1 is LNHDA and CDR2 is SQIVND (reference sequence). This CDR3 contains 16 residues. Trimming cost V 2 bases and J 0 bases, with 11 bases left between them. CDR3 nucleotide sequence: TGTGCCAGTAGTATACAGGGATTCAACTCTGGAAACACCATATATTTT. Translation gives CASSIQGFNSGNTIYF.

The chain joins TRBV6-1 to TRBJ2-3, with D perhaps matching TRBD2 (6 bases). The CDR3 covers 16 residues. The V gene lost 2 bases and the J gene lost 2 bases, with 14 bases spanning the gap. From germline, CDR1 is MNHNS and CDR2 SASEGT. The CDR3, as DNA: TGTGCCAGCAGTGAATCCGTAGCGGCGCCCACAGATACGCAGTATTTT. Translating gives CASSESVAAPTDTQYF.

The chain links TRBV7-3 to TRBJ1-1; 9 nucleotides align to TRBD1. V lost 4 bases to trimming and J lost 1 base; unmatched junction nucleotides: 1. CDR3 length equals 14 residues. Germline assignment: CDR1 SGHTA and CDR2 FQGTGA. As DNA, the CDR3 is TGTGCCAGCAGCTGGACAGGGGCGAACACTGAAGCTTTCTTT. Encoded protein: CASSWTGANTEAFF. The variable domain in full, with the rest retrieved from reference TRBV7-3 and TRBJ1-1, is GAGVSQTPSNKVTEKGKYVELRCDPISGHTALYWYRQSLGQGPEFLIYFQGTGAADDSGLPNDRFFAVRPEGSVSTLKIQRTERGDSAVYLCASSWTGANTEAFFGQGTRLTVV.

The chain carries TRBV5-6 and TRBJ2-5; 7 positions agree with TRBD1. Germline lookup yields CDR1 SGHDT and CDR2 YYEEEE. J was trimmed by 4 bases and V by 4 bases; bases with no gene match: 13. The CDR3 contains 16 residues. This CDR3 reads CASSGQNRGPRETQYF. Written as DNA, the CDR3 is TGTGCCAGCAGCGGACAAAACAGGGGCCCCCGAGAGACCCAGTACTTC.

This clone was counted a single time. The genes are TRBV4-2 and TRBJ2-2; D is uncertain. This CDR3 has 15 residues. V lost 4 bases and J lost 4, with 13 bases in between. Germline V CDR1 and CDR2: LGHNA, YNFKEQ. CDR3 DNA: TGTGCCAGCAGCCGCCACTTAGTCCCCACCGGGGAGCTGTTTTTT. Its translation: CASSRHLVPTGELFF.

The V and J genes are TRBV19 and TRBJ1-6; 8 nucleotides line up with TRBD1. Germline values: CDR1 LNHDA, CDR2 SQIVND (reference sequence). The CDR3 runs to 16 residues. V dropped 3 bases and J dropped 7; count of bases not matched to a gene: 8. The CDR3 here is CASSISPTGVNSPLHF. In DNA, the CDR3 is TGTGCCAGTAGTATCTCTCCGACAGGGGTAAATTCACCCCTCCACTTT.

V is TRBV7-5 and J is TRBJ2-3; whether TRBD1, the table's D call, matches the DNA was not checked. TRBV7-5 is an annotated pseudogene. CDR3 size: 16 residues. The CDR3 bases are TGTGCCAGAAGCTTAACCGGACAGGGGGTTGGAGATACGCAGTATTTT. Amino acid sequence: CARSLTGQGVGDTQYF.

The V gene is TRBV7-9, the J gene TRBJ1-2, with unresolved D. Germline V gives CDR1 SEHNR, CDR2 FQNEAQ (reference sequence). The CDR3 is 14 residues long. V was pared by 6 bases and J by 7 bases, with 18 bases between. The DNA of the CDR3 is TGTGCCAGCAGTGCCGGCGGAAGTATGGTTGGCTACACCTTC. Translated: CASSAGGSMVGYTF.

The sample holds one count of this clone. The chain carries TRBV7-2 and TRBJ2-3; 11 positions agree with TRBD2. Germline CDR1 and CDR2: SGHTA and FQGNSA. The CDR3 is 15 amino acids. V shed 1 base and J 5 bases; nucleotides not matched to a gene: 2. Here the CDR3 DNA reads TGTGCCAGCAGCTTAGGGCTAGCGGGGGGAGATACGCAGTATTTT. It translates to CASSLGLAGGDTQYF. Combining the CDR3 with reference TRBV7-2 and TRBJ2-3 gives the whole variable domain GAGVSQSPSNKVTEKGKDVELRCDPISGHTALYWYRQSLGQGLEFLIYFQGNSAPDKSGLPSDRFSAERTGGSVSTLTIQRTQQEDSAVYLCASSLGLAGGDTQYFGPGTRLTVL.

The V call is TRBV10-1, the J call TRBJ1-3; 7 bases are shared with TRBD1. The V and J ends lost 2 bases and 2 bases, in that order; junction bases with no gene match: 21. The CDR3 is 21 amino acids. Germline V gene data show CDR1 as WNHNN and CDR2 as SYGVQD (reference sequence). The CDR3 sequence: CASSEETLGKPQGLPGNTIYF. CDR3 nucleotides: TGCGCCAGCAGTGAGGAGACTCTCGGAAAACCACAGGGGCTCCCTGGAAACACCATATATTTT.

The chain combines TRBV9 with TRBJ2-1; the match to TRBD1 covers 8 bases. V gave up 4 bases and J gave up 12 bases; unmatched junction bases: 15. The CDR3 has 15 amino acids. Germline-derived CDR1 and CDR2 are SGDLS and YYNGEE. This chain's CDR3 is CASSMTGAQSGGQFF. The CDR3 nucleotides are TGTGCCAGCAGCATGACAGGGGCCCAATCCGGTGGGCAGTTCTTC.

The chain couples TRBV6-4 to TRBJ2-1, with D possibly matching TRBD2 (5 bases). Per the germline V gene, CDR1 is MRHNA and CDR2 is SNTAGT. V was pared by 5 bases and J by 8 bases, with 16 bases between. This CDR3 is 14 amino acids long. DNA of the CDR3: TGTGCCAGCAGTCCGACACTAGATTTAGATGAGCAGTTCTTC. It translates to CASSPTLDLDEQFF.

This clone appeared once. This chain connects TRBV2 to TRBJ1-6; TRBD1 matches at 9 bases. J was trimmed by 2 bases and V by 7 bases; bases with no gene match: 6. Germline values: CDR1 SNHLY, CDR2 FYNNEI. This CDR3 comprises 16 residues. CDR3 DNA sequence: TGTGCCAGCAATTCGGGACAGGGAGCCTATAATTCACCCCTCCACTTT. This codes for CASNSGQGAYNSPLHF. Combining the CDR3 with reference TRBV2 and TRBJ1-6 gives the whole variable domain EPEVTQTPSHQVTQMGQEVILRCVPISNHLYFYWYRQILGQKVEFLVSFYNNEISEKSEIFDDQFSVERPDGSNFTLKIRSTKLEDSAMYFCASNSGQGAYNSPLHFGNGTRLTVT.

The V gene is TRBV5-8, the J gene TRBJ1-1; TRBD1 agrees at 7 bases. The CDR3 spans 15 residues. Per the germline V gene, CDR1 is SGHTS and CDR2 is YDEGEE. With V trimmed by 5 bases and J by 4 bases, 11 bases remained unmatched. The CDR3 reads CASSLEGAGATEAFF. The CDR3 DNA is TGTGCCAGCAGTCTAGAGGGGGCAGGGGCCACTGAAGCTTTCTTT.

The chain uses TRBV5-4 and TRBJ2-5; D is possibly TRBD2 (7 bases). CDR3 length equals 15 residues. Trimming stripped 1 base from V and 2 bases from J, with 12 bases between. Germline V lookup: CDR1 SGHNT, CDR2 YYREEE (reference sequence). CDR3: CASSLLEGGQETQYF. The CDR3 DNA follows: TGTGCCAGCAGCTTGTTGGAGGGGGGGCAAGAGACCCAGTACTTC.

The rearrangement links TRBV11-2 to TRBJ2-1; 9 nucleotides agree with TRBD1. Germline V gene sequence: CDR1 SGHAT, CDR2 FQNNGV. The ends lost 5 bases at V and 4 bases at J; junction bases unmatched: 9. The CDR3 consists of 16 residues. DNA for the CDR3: TGTGCCAGCAGCCCCGGGGGGACAGGGCCTTACAATGAGCAGTTCTTC. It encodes CASSPGGTGPYNEQFF.

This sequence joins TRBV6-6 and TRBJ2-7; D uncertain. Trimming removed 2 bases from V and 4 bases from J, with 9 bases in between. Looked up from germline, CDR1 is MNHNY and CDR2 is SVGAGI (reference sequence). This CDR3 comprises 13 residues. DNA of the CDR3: TGTGCCAGCAGTTACAGGCGGAGATACGAGCAGTACGTC. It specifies CASSYRRRYEQYV.

CDR3 loop: CASSPLRDRGRESPLHF. In DNA, the CDR3 is TGTGCCAGCAGCCCTTTGCGGGACAGGGGACGTGAATCACCCCTCCACTTT. The genes are TRBV3-1 (or the pseudogene TRBV3-2) and TRBJ1-6, with 10 bases matching TRBD1. Germline lookup yields CDR1 LGHDT and CDR2 YNNKEL (reference sequence). V was pared by 4 bases and J by 10 bases, with 13 bases of the junction left unmatched. The CDR3 covers 17 residues.